These T cell receptor beta chains were read from a single sample in a study of blood T cell repertoires in COVID-19. Produced via immunoSEQ multiplex PCR; TCRdb's table is partial and in-frame only. Seen here are under 250,000 clones, around 80% observed once, and the top ten hold roughly 5.3%. The sample comprised peripheral blood. The receptor set was obtained from a woman aged 60-70 years who had recovered from COVID-19. Each CDR3 is given with its conserved first and last residue. A D gene is named only where the DNA matches it firmly. Part of the rows lack a size; the others show once, few, many or a class for expanded clones.

>TRBJ1-6|TRBV4-2|NA|NA
CASSQETRLTWSPLHF
TGTGCCAGCAGCCAAGAGACCCGCCTGACTTGGTCACCCCTCCACTTT
>TRBJ2-2|TRBV30|NA|NA
CAWSRGGYTGELFF
TGTGCCTGGAGTCGAGGAGGGTATACCGGGGAGCTGTTTTTT
>TRBJ1-1|TRBV5-1|NA|TRBD1
CASSLGQGGALNTEAFF
TGCGCCAGCAGCTTAGGACAGGGAGGGGCTCTGAACACTGAAGCTTTCTTT
>TRBJ2-7|TRBV5-6|NA|NA
CASSWFITGLTYEQYF
TGTGCCAGCAGCTGGTTTATCACAGGGCTAACCTACGAGCAGTACTTC
>TRBJ2-7|TRBV7-9|NA|NA
CASSLSALAYEQYF
TGTGCCAGCAGCTTAAGTGCACTAGCCTACGAGCAGTACTTC
>TRBJ1-1|TRBV29-1|few|TRBD1
CSVDNRGGTEAFF
TGCAGCGTAGACAACAGGGGTGGGACTGAAGCTTTCTTT
>TRBJ1-2|TRBV14|NA|NA
CASSQEGSYYGYTF
TGTGCCAGCAGCCAAGAGGGCAGCTACTATGGCTACACCTTC
>TRBJ1-2|TRBV9|NA|NA
CASSPSLTDNYGYTF
TGTGCCAGCAGCCCCTCGCTGACAGATAACTATGGCTACACCTTC
>TRBJ2-1|TRBV4-2|NA|TRBD2
CASSQRPGLDRNNEQFF
TGTGCCAGCAGCCAAAGACCGGGACTAGATCGAAACAATGAGCAGTTCTTC
>TRBJ2-6|TRBV19|NA|NA
CASSTPRVSGANVLTF
TGTGCCAGTAGTACCCCACGAGTCTCTGGGGCCAACGTCCTGACTTTC
>TRBJ1-4|TRBV10-3|NA|NA
CAISESGLVNEKLFF
TGTGCCATCAGTGAGTCGGGGCTGGTTAATGAAAAACTGTTTTTT
>TRBJ1-2|TRBV12-3/TRBV12-4|NA|NA
CASSLRQTYGYTF
TGTGCCAGCAGTTTACGACAGACTTATGGCTACACCTTC
>TRBJ2-3|TRBV2|once|TRBD1
CASSRDSYTDTQYF
TGTGCCAGCAGTCGGGACAGCTACACAGATACGCAGTATTTT
>TRBJ1-2|TRBV3-1/TRBV3-2|NA|NA
CASSQGQGYRGYTF
TGTGCCAGCAGCCAAGGCCAGGGCTATAGGGGCTACACCTTC
>TRBJ1-1|TRBV7-7|NA|NA
CASNPPTAADTEAFF
TGTGCTAGCAACCCCCCCACGGCAGCGGACACTGAAGCTTTCTTT
>TRBJ2-3|TRBV4-2|NA|NA
CASSQSEADTQYF
TGTGCCAGCAGCCAATCTGAGGCCGATACGCAGTATTTT
>TRBJ1-2|TRBV4-3|NA|NA
CASSQDLKQNVNYGYTF
TGCGCCAGCAGCCAAGATCTGAAACAGAACGTTAACTATGGCTACACCTTC
>TRBJ2-7|TRBV7-6|NA|TRBD1
CASSEGQSYEQYF
TGTGCCAGCAGCGAGGGACAGTCCTACGAGCAGTACTTC
>TRBJ2-2|TRBV27|NA|NA
CASSPFDTGELFF
TGTGCCAGCAGTCCCTTCGACACCGGGGAGCTGTTTTTT
>TRBJ2-7|TRBV2|NA|TRBD2
CASRVLAGGAYEQYF
TGTGCCAGCAGGGTACTAGCGGGGGGGGCCTACGAGCAGTACTTC
>TRBJ1-5|TRBV12-3/TRBV12-4|NA|NA
CASFKQGPQPQHF
TGTGCCAGCTTTAAGCAGGGGCCTCAGCCCCAGCATTTT
>TRBJ1-2|TRBV19|NA|NA
CASSKGRGWVNYGYTF
TGTGCCAGTAGTAAGGGCAGGGGATGGGTTAACTATGGCTACACCTTC
>TRBJ1-5|TRBV29-1|NA|TRBD1
CSVGTGGDQPQHF
TGCAGCGTTGGGACAGGGGGTGATCAGCCCCAGCATTTT
>TRBJ2-5|TRBV5-1|many|NA
CASRKEGQSQETQYF
TGCGCCAGCAGGAAGGAGGGACAGTCACAAGAGACCCAGTACTTC
>TRBJ1-2|TRBV3-1/TRBV3-2|once|NA
CASSRRGFNYGYTF
TGTGCCAGCAGCCGTCGGGGGTTTAACTATGGCTACACCTTC
>TRBJ2-5|TRBV19|NA|TRBD2
CASSMGGGETQYF
TGTGCCAGTAGTATGGGCGGGGGGGAGACCCAGTACTTC